This T cell receptor (beta chain) was sequenced in a study of blood T cells in healthy people across ages. The length of the CDR3 is 15 residues. J lost 6 bases, V lost 0 bases, and 3 bases had no gene match. Germline V gene sequence: CDR1 SGHTA, CDR2 FQGTGA. In this sample, this clonotype turned up many times. Next came a second PCR, run for about 7 to 12 cycles, which used a sample-barcoded 5' primer along with a J-beta primer mix. From the 5' RACE reads, TCRdb called clonotypes with MiXCR, one entry per CDR3 protein. This table holds 750,000 to 850,000 distinct CDR3 sequences, 25% found once. The same sample was also used in a study of T cells of mothers and their children.

Sequencing used blood. The rearrangement uses TRBV7-3 and TRBJ2-1, with 9 bases identical to TRBD1. The TCR originated in a boy between 10 and 17 years old in good health. CDR3 sequence: CASSLTGQGLNEQFF. Written as DNA, the CDR3 is TGTGCCAGCAGCTTAACGGGACAGGGCCTCAATGAGCAGTTCTTC.